These 22 T cell receptor beta chains were all obtained from the same sample, sequenced in a study of blood T cell repertoires in COVID-19. Assay: immunoSEQ multiplex PCR; the TCRdb copy retains only in-frame clones and omits some. The data show about 310,000 clones, around 89% seen once. The sequencing sample was made of PBMCs or T cells enriched from blood (not recorded which). These receptors came from a middle-aged woman who had recovered from COVID-19.

The chain links TRBV7-6 to TRBJ2-5, with 8 bases that match TRBD2. V lost 5 bases to trimming and J lost 6 bases; unmatched junction nucleotides: 14. This CDR3 region has 16 residues. Germline V gene data show CDR1 as SGHVS and CDR2 as FNYEAQ. CDR3 region: CASSPLTSAGVQTQYF. The CDR3 DNA follows: TGTGCCAGCAGCCCACTGACTAGCGCGGGAGTTCAGACCCAGTACTTC.

In its sample, this clone was seen many times. The gene calls are TRBV2 and TRBJ2-2, with D perhaps matching TRBD1 (7 bases). The CDR3 contains 15 residues. From germline, CDR1 is SNHLY and CDR2 FYNNEI. V shed 5 bases and J shed 2 bases, with 12 bases lying between them. The CDR3 is CASSPGDSNTGELFF. Written as DNA, the CDR3 is TGTGCCAGCAGTCCGGGGGACAGTAACACCGGGGAGCTGTTTTTT.

The CDR3 nucleotides read TGTGCCAGCAGCTCTTCGGGGACCTACGAGCAGTACTTC. Residues: CASSSSGTYEQYF. This chain links TRBV11-3 with TRBJ2-7; weak D call: TRBD2 (5 bases). CDR1 is SGHNT, CDR2 YENEEA, per germline. The CDR3 runs to 13 residues. V gave up 4 bases and J gave up 2 bases, with 9 bases separating them.

This chain uses TRBV5-1 with TRBJ2-1, with D perhaps matching TRBD2 (6 bases). Trimming left V 3 bases short and J 0 bases short, with 10 bases between. Looked up from germline, CDR1 is SGHRS and CDR2 is YFSETQ. CDR3 size: 15 residues. In nucleotides, the CDR3 is TGCGCCAGCAGCTCCGGGGGAAGCTCCTACAATGAGCAGTTCTTC. Translation gives CASSSGGSSYNEQFF.

This clone was found once. V is TRBV11-3 and J is TRBJ2-3; TRBD2 aligns across 12 bases. V gave up 4 bases and J gave up 2 bases; unmatched junction bases: 7. Per germline, CDR1 SGHNT and CDR2 YENEEA. This CDR3 is 17 amino acids long. CDR3 amino acids: CASSSGLAGYLTDTQYF. The CDR3 coding sequence is TGTGCCAGCAGCTCCGGACTAGCGGGGTACCTCACAGATACGCAGTATTTT.

This clone is a singleton in its sample. The chain carries TRBV6-5 and TRBJ1-1; 9 bases agree with TRBD1. Germline V gives CDR1 MNHEY, CDR2 SVGAGI. Germline trimming cut 5 bases from V and 3 bases from J; bases unmatched to any gene: 7. The CDR3 is 15 residues long. CDR3 nucleotide sequence: TGTGCCAGCAGTCCTTGGACAGGGGCCGACACTGAAGCTTTCTTT. This translates into CASSPWTGADTEAFF.

This chain uses TRBV5-1 with TRBJ2-1; 7 bases align to TRBD1. Germline CDR1 reads SGHRS; CDR2 reads YFSETQ. This CDR3 region has 15 residues. With V trimmed by 6 bases and J by 6 bases, 12 bases remained unmatched. Here the CDR3 reads CASTKTGERGNEQFF. CDR3 sequence (DNA): TGCGCCAGCACCAAAACAGGGGAGAGAGGCAATGAGCAGTTCTTC.

The chain couples TRBV10-3 to TRBJ1-1; 10 nucleotides align to TRBD1. Per the germline V gene, CDR1 is ENHRY and CDR2 is SYGVKD. With V trimmed by 10 bases and J by 6 bases, 14 bases remained unmatched. The CDR3 has 15 amino acids. The CDR3 sequence is CATRTTGGRVAEAFF. In DNA form, the CDR3 reads TGTGCCACCAGAACGACAGGGGGCAGGGTCGCTGAAGCTTTCTTT.

The chain joins TRBV20-1 to TRBJ2-5; perhaps TRBD2 as D (5 bases). Per the germline V gene, CDR1 is DFQATT and CDR2 is SNEGSKA (reference sequence). The CDR3 runs 15 residues. V lost 3 bases to trimming and J lost 1 base, with 15 bases between them. The CDR3 DNA sequence: TGCAGTGCTAGTCCCCCTCGCAGCGGCCAAGAGACCCAGTACTTC. This translates into CSASPPRSGQETQYF.

The chain links TRBV5-6 to TRBJ2-7, with a tentative D call TRBD1 (6 bases). There are 14 residues in the CDR3. Trimming pared 1 base from V and 0 bases from J, leaving 8 bases between. Germline V gene data show CDR1 as SGHDT and CDR2 as YYEEEE. The CDR3 DNA is TGTGCCAGCAGCTTGCAGGGGATCTCCTACGAGCAGTACTTC. Its translation is CASSLQGISYEQYF.

CDR3 amino acids: CASSYSKASSYNEQFF. CDR3 nucleotides: TGTGCCAGCAGTTACTCGAAGGCTAGCTCCTACAATGAGCAGTTCTTC. The chain has TRBV6-5 and TRBJ2-1; D is uncertain. Trimming left V 0 bases short and J 0 bases short, with 9 bases between. Germline-derived CDR1 and CDR2 are MNHEY and SVGAGI. The CDR3 has 16 amino acids.

This chain connects TRBV5-1 to TRBJ1-1; TRBD1 matches at 8 bases. Per the germline V gene, CDR1 is SGHRS and CDR2 is YFSETQ. V trimming: 3 bases; J trimming: 3 bases; junction bases outside the gene matches: 7. The CDR3 spans 15 residues. As DNA, the CDR3 is TGCGCCAGCAGCTCCCAGGGGGCGCCTGACACTGAAGCTTTCTTT. This translates into CASSSQGAPDTEAFF.

This chain links TRBV19 with TRBJ2-7; 9 bases map to TRBD2. Germline values: CDR1 LNHDA, CDR2 SQIVND (reference sequence). V shed 3 bases and J 2 bases; nucleotides not matched to a gene: 5. The CDR3 is made up of 15 amino acids. The CDR3 loop is CASSMGLAIPYEQYF. The DNA of the CDR3 is TGTGCCAGTAGTATGGGACTAGCAATACCCTACGAGCAGTACTTC.

The chain recombines TRBV24-1 with TRBJ2-1; 9 nucleotides agree with TRBD2. Germline CDR1 is KGHDR and CDR2 is SFDVKD. The CDR3 is 15 amino acids. Trimming took 4 bases from V and 5 from J; bases not matched to a gene: 5. DNA of the CDR3: TGTGCCACCAGTGACTCGGGACTAGCACACAATGAGCAGTTCTTC. This gives the protein CATSDSGLAHNEQFF.

This sequence joins TRBV28 and TRBJ1-1; possible D gene TRBD1, 5 bases. The length of the CDR3 is 14 residues. Germline V CDR1 and CDR2: MDHEN, SYDVKM. The V end lost 2 bases, the J end lost 8 bases, and 15 bases lay between the germline ends. Here the CDR3 reads CASSLRGGYGEAFF. As DNA, the CDR3 is TGTGCCAGCAGTTTAAGGGGAGGGTATGGCGAAGCTTTCTTT.

V gene TRBV11-3 combines with J gene TRBJ2-1; 12 bases are a match to TRBD2. Germline V CDR1 and CDR2: SGHNT, YENEEA. The CDR3 consists of 15 residues. V trimming: 3 bases; J trimming: 6 bases; junction bases outside the gene matches: 3. The CDR3 DNA is TGTGCCAGCAGCTTGGCTAGCGGGAGGGTCAATGAGCAGTTCTTC. Translating it yields CASSLASGRVNEQFF.

The rearrangement uses TRBV5-1 and TRBJ2-7; D possibly corresponds to TRBD2 (5 bases). Germline loops: CDR1 SGHRS, CDR2 YFSETQ. The V and J ends lost 5 bases and 5 bases respectively, with 14 bases between them. The CDR3 is 13 amino acids. DNA of the CDR3: TGCGCCAGCAGGAGTGGGAGTACCAACGAGCAGTACTTC. It is translated as CASRSGSTNEQYF.

This chain links TRBV15 with TRBJ2-7; no clear D. The CDR3 sequence is 14 residues long. The germline V gene has CDR1 LNHNV and CDR2 YYDKDF (reference sequence). With 6 bases removed from V and 0 bases from J, the gap between germline ends came to 12 bases. Here the CDR3 DNA reads TGTGCCACCAGTCTTAACCCGAGCTCCTACGAGCAGTACTTC. This gives the protein CATSLNPSSYEQYF.

This clone was counted a few times. V is TRBV5-1 and J is TRBJ2-2; TRBD2 matches at 15 bases. This CDR3 contains 18 residues. Unmatched junction bases numbered 8, after V lost 4 bases and J lost 4 bases. Germline loops: CDR1 SGHRS, CDR2 YFSETQ. The CDR3 coding sequence is TGCGCCAGCAGCCACGGACTAGCGGGGGGGCCTAGCACCGGGGAGCTGTTTTTT. Protein product: CASSHGLAGGPSTGELFF.

J is TRBJ1-2 and V is TRBV7-2, with a possible D match to TRBD1 (6 bases). Germline V CDR1 and CDR2: SGHTA, FQGNSA. Trimming took 0 bases from V and 8 from J, leaving 13 bases between them. This CDR3 region has 14 residues. CDR3 DNA: TGTGCCAGCAGCTTAGCGCAGGGGACCCGGGGCTACACCTTC. It encodes CASSLAQGTRGYTF.

The chain couples TRBV6-2 or TRBV6-3 to TRBJ2-6, with D uncertain. The germline V gene encodes CDR1 MNHEY and CDR2 SVGEGT. V lost 0 bases, J lost 1 base, and 7 bases lay in between. The CDR3 is made up of 16 amino acids. CDR3 sequence reads: CASSYSDTSGANVLTF. CDR3 nucleotide sequence: TGTGCCAGCAGTTACTCTGACACATCTGGGGCCAACGTCCTGACTTTC.

This clone was found once. The chain has TRBV4-3 and TRBJ2-1; TRBD2 matches 10 bases. In germline, CDR1 is LGHNA, CDR2 YSLEER. The CDR3 is 18 amino acids. After removal of 0 bases from V and 8 bases from J, the junction contained 13 bases not matched to a gene. DNA for the CDR3: TGCGCCAGCAGCCAAGATAGGGTACTAGCGGGATTTCCCTATGAGCAGTTCTTC. Its protein product is CASSQDRVLAGFPYEQFF.